The 21 T cell receptor beta chains below all came from one sample that was sequenced in a study of T cells after somatic rescue of genetic block. Clones were sequenced by immunoSEQ multiplex PCR, and TCRdb holds only the in-frame ones, with some missing. Among about 88,000 clones listed, more than 80% were seen once. Sequencing was performed on peripheral blood mononuclear cells (PBMCs). The receptor source for this set is a woman aged 18-29 years.

This clone has more than one count but fewer than ten. The chain employs TRBV21-1 and TRBJ2-7. TRBV21-1 is classified as a pseudogene. The CDR3 has 16 amino acids. The CDR3: CASSKVMNPSSYEQYF. The CDR3 coding sequence is TGTGCCAGCAGCAAAGTAATGAACCCAAGCTCCTACGAGCAGTACTTC.

This clone has a handful of counts. This chain uses TRBV25-1 with TRBJ2-2; weak D call: TRBD1 (7 bases). CDR1 is MGHDK and CDR2 is SYGVNS in the germline V gene. This CDR3 spans 15 amino acids. V gave up 3 bases and J gave up 3 bases, with 11 bases separating them. The CDR3 bases are TGTGCCAGCAGTGACGGAGGGGGCCACACCGGGGAGCTGTTTTTT. Amino acids: CASSDGGGHTGELFF.

CDR3: CASSLSDAGNQPQHF. DNA of the CDR3: TGTGCCAGCAGCTTATCCGATGCTGGCAATCAGCCCCAGCATTTT. The rearrangement joins TRBV7-9 to TRBJ1-5; the D is unclear. Per germline, CDR1 SEHNR and CDR2 FQNEAQ (reference sequence). V was pared by 2 bases and J by 2 bases, with 10 bases between. The CDR3 totals 15 residues.

V gene TRBV30 combines with J gene TRBJ1-3; D is unclear. Germline-derived CDR1 and CDR2 are GTSNPN and SVGIG (reference sequence). The CDR3 consists of 14 residues. V dropped 2 bases and J dropped 0 bases, with 8 bases sitting between them. In DNA form, the CDR3 reads TGTGCCTGGAGTCTTTTGAGCTCTGGAAACACCATATATTTT. Translation gives CAWSLLSSGNTIYF.

The chain couples TRBV10-3 to TRBJ2-4; D uncertain. The germline V gene encodes CDR1 ENHRY and CDR2 SYGVKD. This CDR3 contains 13 residues. Trimming removed 6 bases from V and 2 bases from J, with 8 bases in between. The CDR3 reads CAISVGSKNIQYF. CDR3 nucleotides: TGTGCCATCAGCGTAGGGTCCAAAAACATTCAGTACTTC.

V and J are TRBV5-6 and TRBJ2-3; D perhaps matches TRBD2 (5 bases). Trimming removed 0 bases from V and 6 bases from J, with 14 bases in between. The CDR3 has 15 amino acids. From germline, CDR1 is SGHDT and CDR2 YYEEEE. CDR3 DNA sequence: TGTGCCAGCAGCTTGGTGACGGGAACGGGCGATACGCAGTATTTT. Protein product: CASSLVTGTGDTQYF.

This clone was observed a single time. The gene calls are TRBV6-1 and TRBJ2-7, with D maybe TRBD2 (7 bases). V was cut by 8 bases and J by 7 bases, with 18 bases left in between. The CDR3 runs 13 residues. Germline CDR1 is MNHNS and CDR2 is SASEGT. CDR3 coding DNA: TGTGCCAGCCCCGGGGGGCTCCCCCGTGAGCAGTACTTC. Residues: CASPGGLPREQYF.

This sequence joins TRBV4-1 and TRBJ2-7; D unclear. The CDR3 runs to 13 residues. V was pared by 1 base and J by 1 base, with 5 bases between. Looked up from germline, CDR1 is MGHRA and CDR2 is YSYEKL. CDR3 amino acids: CASSQAESYEQYF. The CDR3 DNA is TGCGCCAGCAGCCAAGCGGAGTCCTACGAGCAGTACTTC.

The CDR3 coding sequence is TGTGCCAGCAGTTCGACAGGGGGCGAATACAATGAGCAGTTCTTC. Translating gives CASSSTGGEYNEQFF. The genes are TRBV6-5 and TRBJ2-1; TRBD1 agrees at 10 bases. Losses at the gene ends were 4 bases for V and 4 bases for J; bases not matched to a gene: 4. The CDR3 contains 15 residues. Germline V lookup: CDR1 MNHEY, CDR2 SVGAGI.

This chain uses TRBV4-1 with TRBJ1-5, with D maybe TRBD1 (6 bases). The CDR3 consists of 14 residues. Germline V gene lookup returns CDR1 MGHRA and CDR2 YSYEKL. Trimming took off 1 base at V and 7 bases at J, with 11 bases between the two ends. In DNA form, the CDR3 reads TGCGCCAGCAGCCAAGCCAGGGGAGGCCAGCCCCAGCATTTT. Translating it yields CASSQARGGQPQHF.

This clone came up once. The CDR3 DNA reads as TGCAGTGCTAGGGGACCTGGTGAGCAGTTCTTC. Translated: CSARGPGEQFF. The rearrangement uses TRBV20-1 and TRBJ2-1, with D perhaps being TRBD1 or TRBD2 (5 bases each). V gave up 3 bases and J gave up 9 bases, with 9 bases separating them. Germline CDR1 is DFQATT and CDR2 is SNEGSKA (reference sequence). The CDR3 totals 11 residues.

This clone has only one observation. The chain joins TRBV27 to TRBJ2-2, with D possibly called TRBD1 or TRBD2 (5 bases each). The V gene lost 6 bases and the J gene lost 6 bases, with 23 bases spanning the gap. This CDR3 is built from 17 residues. Germline V gives CDR1 MNHEY, CDR2 SMNVEV (reference sequence). The CDR3, as DNA: TGTGCCAGCAGATACTTTAACGGGACCCCACCCGCCGGGGAGCTGTTTTTT. This codes for CASRYFNGTPPAGELFF.

The gene calls are TRBV28 and TRBJ2-3; maybe TRBD2 (5 bases). Deletions cut 7 bases from V and 2 bases from J, with 10 bases between. There are 13 residues in the CDR3. CDR1 MDHEN and CDR2 SYDVKM come from the germline V gene. The CDR3 reads CASIRESTDTQYF. The CDR3 DNA sequence: TGTGCCAGCATCCGGGAATCCACAGATACGCAGTATTTT.

The CDR3 region is CASSLRPGVGYGYTF. CDR3 nucleotide sequence: TGTGCCAGCAGTTTACGGCCAGGGGTGGGCTATGGCTACACCTTC. The chain uses TRBV27 and TRBJ1-2, with D maybe TRBD1 (6 bases). V was cut by 2 bases and J by 4 bases, with 14 bases left in between. The CDR3 runs to 15 residues. From germline, CDR1 is MNHEY and CDR2 SMNVEV (reference sequence).

V usage is TRBV28 and J usage is TRBJ1-1; 8 nucleotides agree with TRBD1. CDR3 length equals 13 residues. Germline trimming cut 5 bases from V and 6 bases from J; bases unmatched to any gene: 5. Per germline, CDR1 MDHEN and CDR2 SYDVKM. CDR3 bases: TGTGCCAGCAGTCCGACAGGGGAGGCTGAAGCTTTCTTT. Its translation: CASSPTGEAEAFF.

The chain carries TRBV29-1 and TRBJ2-1; D may match TRBD1 or TRBD2 (6 bases each). Germline assignment: CDR1 SQVTM and CDR2 ANQGSEA. V shed 6 bases and J shed 0 bases, with 18 bases lying between them. This CDR3 has 16 residues. CDR3 sequence reads: CSVVGGPGHSYNEQFF. In DNA form, the CDR3 reads TGCAGCGTGGTGGGGGGACCGGGACACTCCTACAATGAGCAGTTCTTC.

This chain uses TRBV27 with TRBJ2-4; 10 bases line up with TRBD2. Per germline, CDR1 MNHEY and CDR2 SMNVEV (reference sequence). The V and J ends lost 6 bases and 1 base, in that order; junction bases with no gene match: 0. The CDR3 is made up of 14 amino acids. CDR3 residues: CASRTSGAKNIQYF. CDR3 sequence (DNA): TGTGCCAGCAGGACTAGCGGGGCCAAAAACATTCAGTACTTC.

The chain joins TRBV6-4 to TRBJ2-7; D tentatively fits TRBD1 or TRBD2 (5 bases each). The CDR3 spans 14 residues. V lost 4 bases to trimming and J lost 0 bases, with 10 bases between them. Germline lookup yields CDR1 MRHNA and CDR2 SNTAGT. CDR3 amino acids: CASSVGGDSYEQYF. CDR3 DNA sequence: TGTGCCAGCAGTGTTGGGGGAGACTCCTACGAGCAGTACTTC.

The chain couples TRBV6-1 to TRBJ2-1; 8 nucleotides match TRBD1. J was trimmed by 6 bases and V by 5 bases; bases with no gene match: 9. The CDR3 consists of 15 residues. Germline CDR1 and CDR2: MNHNS and SASEGT. The CDR3, as DNA: TGTGCCAGCAGTCCCCAGGGGGGACAGGTCAATGAGCAGTTCTTC. This encodes CASSPQGGQVNEQFF.

This clone came up once. The V call is TRBV6-5, the J call TRBJ2-1; 7 nucleotides match TRBD1. The CDR3 sequence is 14 residues long. Looked up from germline, CDR1 is MNHEY and CDR2 is SVGAGI. Trimming took 6 bases from V and 6 from J; bases not matched to a gene: 8. This CDR3 reads CASSYDRVRNEQFF. CDR3 nucleotide sequence: TGTGCCAGCAGCTATGACAGGGTCCGCAATGAGCAGTTCTTC.

This chain links TRBV2 with TRBJ1-5; D possibly corresponds to TRBD1 (5 bases). Trimming pared 6 bases from V and 0 bases from J, leaving 12 bases between. The CDR3 runs 15 residues. CDR1 and CDR2 from the germline V gene are SNHLY and FYNNEI. The CDR3 spells CASSFRDGSNQPQHF. In nucleotides, the CDR3 is TGTGCCAGCAGCTTCCGGGACGGTAGCAATCAGCCCCAGCATTTT.